Included here is one T cell receptor beta chain sequence, with context. The CDR3 is made up of 15 amino acids. Trimming cost V 5 bases and J 5 bases; bases outside gene matches: 3. From germline, CDR1 is SEHNR and CDR2 FQNEAQ (reference sequence). The method was immunoSEQ multiplex PCR; TCRdb's version includes in-frame clones alone and lacks a portion of them. The table lists 89,000 or so clones, roughly 88% of them singletons. The data derive from a study of OX40 agonist ivuxolimab in advanced cancers. The sequences come from CD4+ or CD8+ T cells sorted from blood, collected in a trial of the OX40 agonist ivuxolimab. This rearrangement joins TRBV7-9 to TRBJ2-1; TRBD2 matches at 13 bases. The TCR comes from an adult with an advanced solid tumor such as melanoma, head and neck, liver or kidney cancer. CDR3 bases: TGTGCCAGCAGCGCTGGACTAGCGGGGGACAATGAGCAGTTCTTC. Protein: CASSAGLAGDNEQFF.